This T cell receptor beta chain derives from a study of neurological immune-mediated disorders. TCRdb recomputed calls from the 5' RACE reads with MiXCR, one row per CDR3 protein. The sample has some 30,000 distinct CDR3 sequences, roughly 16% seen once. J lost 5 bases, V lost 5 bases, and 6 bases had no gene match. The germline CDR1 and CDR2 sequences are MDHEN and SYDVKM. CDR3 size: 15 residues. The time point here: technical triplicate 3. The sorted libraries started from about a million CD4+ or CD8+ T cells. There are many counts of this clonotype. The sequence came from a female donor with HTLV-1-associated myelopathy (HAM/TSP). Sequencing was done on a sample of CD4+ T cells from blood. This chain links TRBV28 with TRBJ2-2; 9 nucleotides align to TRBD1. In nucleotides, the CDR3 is TGTGCCAGCAGTGGGACAGGGCTGTTTACCGGGGAGCTGTTTTTT. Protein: CASSGTGLFTGELFF.